The 30 T cell receptor beta chains reported below all come from one sample, sequenced in a study of CD8+CD57+ T cells in acquired aplastic anemia. CDR3 and TCR beta VDJ profiling relied on genomic DNA as the template. TCRdb re-analysed the reads in MiXCR, keeping a single row per CDR3 protein. Among 250,000 to 300,000 distinct CDR3 sequences listed, approximately 57% were seen once. Material: sorted CD4+, CD8+, or CD8+CD57+ T cells (not recorded which) from PBMCs. The source of these receptors is a human donor with severe aplastic anemia or a healthy control (not recorded which).

The chain couples TRBV7-8 to TRBJ2-1; TRBD2 might be the D (5 bases). Trimming stripped 5 bases from V and 5 bases from J, with 16 bases between. CDR1 and CDR2 from the germline V gene are SGHVS and FQNEAQ. The CDR3 spans 15 residues. The CDR3 DNA reads as TGTGCCAGCAGCCCGACCGGACTCGACGACAATGAGCAGTTCTTC. It codes for CASSPTGLDDNEQFF.

The chain recombines TRBV12-3 or TRBV12-4 with TRBJ2-7, with D tentatively TRBD2 (6 bases). The CDR3 runs to 14 residues. Deletions cut 8 bases from V and 2 bases from J, with 16 bases between. The CDR3 loop reads CASRPGTGTYEQYF. The CDR3 coding sequence is TGTGCCAGCCGCCCCGGGACTGGGACCTACGAGCAGTACTTC.

This chain joins TRBV7-9 and TRBJ2-2; D is uncertain. The V gene's germline CDR1 is SEHNR and CDR2 FQNEAQ (reference sequence). Trimming stripped 4 bases from V and 1 base from J, with 4 bases between. This CDR3 has 13 residues. The CDR3 DNA follows: TGTGCCAGCAGCTACAAGAACACCGGGGAGCTGTTTTTT. It yields the protein CASSYKNTGELFF. Filled out from reference TRBV7-9 and TRBJ2-2, the complete variable domain reads DTGVSQNPRHKITKRGQNVTFRCDPISEHNRLYWYRQTLGQGPEFLTYFQNEAQLEKSRLLSDRFSAERPKGSFSTLEIQRTEQGDSAMYLCASSYKNTGELFFGEGSRLTVL.

The chain carries TRBV7-2 and TRBJ2-3, with D possibly being TRBD2 (5 bases). The germline V gene encodes CDR1 SGHTA and CDR2 FQGNSA. This CDR3 region has 17 residues. The ends were cut back, 1 base at V and 1 base at J, with 15 bases in the middle. CDR3 region: CASSLVGDGIRTDTQYF. In nucleotides, the CDR3 is TGTGCCAGCAGCTTAGTGGGAGACGGGATCCGCACAGATACGCAGTATTTT.

This chain links TRBV5-1 with TRBJ1-2; D uncertain. CDR1 and CDR2 from the germline V gene are SGHRS and YFSETQ. Trimming shortened V by 6 bases and J by 7 bases, and 28 bases separated the two germline ends. The CDR3 is 17 amino acids. DNA of the CDR3: TGCGCCAGCACCCCCCAGGTGTCGAACACCGGGGAGCTTGGCTACACCTTC. This codes for CASTPQVSNTGELGYTF.

This clonotype was recorded a few times. One end of the junction varies from germline; a read error may be responsible. This chain uses TRBV29-1 with TRBJ2-7; a weak D match, TRBD1 (6 bases). This CDR3 comprises 14 residues. Germline lookup yields CDR1 SQVTM and CDR2 ANQGSEA. CDR3 amino acids: CSVEGQGTGYGQYF. CDR3 DNA sequence: TGCAGCGTTGAGGGCCAGGGGACCGGATACGGGCAGTACTTC.

V is TRBV5-6 and J is TRBJ2-2, with D possibly being TRBD1 (5 bases). The CDR3 consists of 15 residues. Germline V CDR1 and CDR2: SGHDT, YYEEEE. Trimming removed 0 bases from V and 7 bases from J, with 13 bases in between. The CDR3 bases are TGTGCCAGCAGCTTGGCTGCAGGGATGATCGGGGAGCTGTTTTTT. This translates into CASSLAAGMIGELFF. Combining the CDR3 with reference TRBV5-6 and TRBJ2-2 gives the whole variable domain DAGVTQSPTHLIKTRGQQVTLRCSPKSGHDTVSWYQQALGQGPQFIFQYYEEEERQRGNFPDRFSGHQFPNYSSELNVNALLLGDSALYLCASSLAAGMIGELFFGEGSRLTVL.

This clonotype was seen repeatedly, ten times or more. The V call is TRBV19, the J call TRBJ1-2; the D gene is possibly TRBD1 (6 bases). Germline V gene lookup returns CDR1 LNHDA and CDR2 SQIVND (reference sequence). The CDR3 runs to 15 residues. Trimming took off 4 bases at V and 7 bases at J, with 19 bases between the two ends. CDR3: CASSTRGGFTIGYTF. In DNA form, the CDR3 reads TGTGCCAGTAGTACTAGGGGGGGATTTACTATTGGCTACACCTTC.

This clonotype was detected many times. The CDR3 DNA reads TGCGCCAGCAAAATTCAGAGGGAGACCTACGAGCAGTACTTC. This gives the protein CASKIQRETYEQYF. The V and J genes are TRBV5-1 and TRBJ2-7; tentative D call: TRBD2 (5 bases). The length of the CDR3 is 14 residues. CDR1 is SGHRS and CDR2 is YFSETQ in the germline V gene. Trimming left V 6 bases short and J 2 bases short, with 15 bases between.

The genes are TRBV20-1 and TRBJ2-4, with 7 nucleotides matching TRBD1. After removal of 3 bases from V and 5 bases from J, the junction contained 1 base not matched to a gene. Germline loops: CDR1 DFQATT, CDR2 SNEGSKA (reference sequence). This CDR3 is built from 12 residues. CDR3 nucleotide sequence: TGCAGTGCTAGCGGGACAGAAAACATTCAGTACTTC. Translation: CSASGTENIQYF.

This chain connects TRBV4-1 to TRBJ1-5, with 7 nucleotides matching TRBD1. The V segment lost 3 bases and the J segment 4 bases; nucleotides outside the gene matches: 3. The germline V gene has CDR1 MGHRA and CDR2 YSYEKL. There are 14 residues in the CDR3. The CDR3 region is CASSQTGINQPQHF. As DNA, the CDR3 is TGCGCCAGCAGCCAGACAGGGATTAATCAGCCCCAGCATTTT.

This clonotype occurred many times. This chain links TRBV7-7 with TRBJ2-5; no definite D call. The CDR3 contains 13 residues. Per the germline V gene, CDR1 is SSHAT and CDR2 is FNYEAQ (reference sequence). V dropped 4 bases and J dropped 3 bases, with 9 bases sitting between them. CDR3 amino acids: CASSSNTEETQYF. The CDR3 DNA follows: TGTGCCAGCAGCTCCAACACGGAAGAGACCCAGTACTTC.

The rearrangement links TRBV7-9 to TRBJ2-7; 8 bases line up with TRBD1. From germline, CDR1 is SEHNR and CDR2 FQNEAQ (reference sequence). J lost 2 bases, V lost 6 bases, and 3 bases had no gene match. The CDR3 is made up of 13 amino acids. The CDR3 DNA reads TGTGCCAGCAGACCGGGACAGGCCTACGAGCAGTACTTC. Its translation is CASRPGQAYEQYF.

This clonotype has at least ten counts. The V gene is TRBV11-2, the J gene TRBJ1-2, with 8 nucleotides matching TRBD1. The CDR3 sequence is 14 residues long. The trim removed 1 base at V and 4 bases at J, leaving 2 bases unmatched. Per the germline V gene, CDR1 is SGHAT and CDR2 is FQNNGV. The CDR3 sequence: CASSLGTGGYGYTF. CDR3 DNA sequence: TGTGCCAGCAGCTTAGGTACAGGGGGCTATGGCTACACCTTC. The whole variable domain, filled in from reference TRBV11-2 and TRBJ1-2, reads EAGVAQSPRYKIIEKRQSVAFWCNPISGHATLYWYQQILGQGPKLLIQFQNNGVVDDSQLPKDRFSAERLKGVDSTLKIQPAKLEDSAVYLCASSLGTGGYGYTFGSGTRLTVV.

The rearrangement joins TRBV7-8 to TRBJ2-5; TRBD2 might be the D (6 bases). Trimming took off 5 bases at V and 9 bases at J, with 13 bases between the two ends. Germline CDR1 is SGHVS and CDR2 is FQNEAQ. This CDR3 contains 12 residues. CDR3 coding DNA: TGTGCCAGCAGCAACGATGGGGGGTCCCAGTACTTC. Protein sequence: CASSNDGGSQYF.

This clonotype was counted many times. The V call is TRBV20-1, the J call TRBJ2-7; TRBD1 agrees at 11 bases. The CDR3 contains 13 residues. V lost 3 bases to trimming and J lost 7 bases; unmatched junction nucleotides: 5. Germline CDR1 is DFQATT and CDR2 is SNEGSKA (reference sequence). In DNA form, the CDR3 reads TGCAGTGCTAGTGAGGACAGGGGGCGAGAGCAGTACTTC. This encodes CSASEDRGREQYF.

This clonotype was observed at least ten times. This rearrangement joins TRBV20-1 to TRBJ2-5; the D gene could be TRBD1 or TRBD2 (5 bases each). The germline V gene encodes CDR1 DFQATT and CDR2 SNEGSKA (reference sequence). This CDR3 has 12 residues. With 6 bases removed from V and 5 bases from J, the gap between germline ends came to 13 bases. CDR3 DNA: TGCAGTGCAGTTGGTTGGGGGGAGACCCAGTACTTC. Translation gives CSAVGWGETQYF.

This clonotype was counted many times. This chain connects TRBV20-1 to TRBJ2-1; 7 bases match TRBD2. V lost 2 bases, J lost 6 bases, and 4 bases stayed unmatched. CDR3 length: 13 residues. CDR1 is DFQATT, CDR2 SNEGSKA, per germline (reference sequence). The CDR3 here is CSARSGVLNEQFF. CDR3 DNA: TGCAGTGCTAGAAGCGGGGTACTCAATGAGCAGTTCTTC.

This clonotype turned up a few times. V gene TRBV7-3 combines with J gene TRBJ1-1; D may be TRBD1 (6 bases). The length of the CDR3 is 14 residues. The germline CDR1 and CDR2 sequences are SGHTA and FQGTGA. Trimming shortened V by 3 bases and J by 5 bases, and 13 bases separated the two germline ends. This CDR3 reads CASSLSGEETEAFF. The CDR3 bases are TGTGCCAGCAGCTTGTCAGGGGAAGAGACTGAAGCTTTCTTT.

In this sample, this clonotype turned up many times. V usage is TRBV7-2 and J usage is TRBJ1-3, with unresolved D. CDR1 SGHTA and CDR2 FQGNSA come from the germline V gene. The ends were cut back, 5 bases at V and 3 bases at J, with 14 bases in the middle. This CDR3 is built from 15 residues. The CDR3, as DNA: TGTGCCAGCAGCCAAGCAGGTCGCTTTGGAAACACCATATATTTT. This encodes CASSQAGRFGNTIYF.

The V gene is TRBV5-1, the J gene TRBJ2-2, with 14 bases aligning to TRBD2. CDR1 is SGHRS, CDR2 YFSETQ, per germline. The trim removed 3 bases at V and 6 bases at J, leaving 7 bases unmatched. There are 17 residues in the CDR3. The CDR3 DNA reads TGCGCCAGCAGCTATTGGGGGACTAGCGGGGGCGCCGGGGAGCTGTTTTTT. Translating it yields CASSYWGTSGGAGELFF.

Comment on this clonotype: At one end, the junction sequence differs from germline, possibly due to a read error. The gene calls are TRBV5-5 and TRBJ2-7; 7 bases agree with TRBD1. The CDR3 totals 14 residues. Per germline, CDR1 SGHKS and CDR2 YYEKEE (reference sequence). The chain's CDR3 is CASSFGTEVYEQYF. CDR3 DNA: TGCGCCAGCAGCTTCGGGACAGAGGTCTACGAGCAGTACTTC.

This clonotype was counted a few times. The chain employs TRBV24-1 and TRBJ1-5, with 7 bases matching TRBD1. Germline CDR1 reads KGHDR; CDR2 reads SFDVKD. V shed 4 bases, J shed 5 bases, and the junction held 4 bases outside the gene matches. The CDR3 length is 14 residues. This CDR3 is CATSDDRADQPQHF. Here the CDR3 DNA reads TGTGCCACCAGTGACGACAGGGCAGATCAGCCCCAGCATTTT.

In its sample, this clonotype was seen many times. The chain has TRBV10-3 and TRBJ2-1; D perhaps matches TRBD1 (5 bases). Germline-derived CDR1 and CDR2 are ENHRY and SYGVKD. This CDR3 has 14 residues. V was pared by 10 bases and J by 4 bases, with 17 bases between. CDR3 protein: CATSWGTGYNEQFF. The CDR3 nucleotides read TGTGCCACCTCATGGGGCACAGGATACAATGAGCAGTTCTTC.

The CDR3 bases are TGCGCCAGCAGCTATAGCGGGGAAAGGTACGAGCAGTACTTC. Its protein is CASSYSGERYEQYF. This chain links TRBV5-1 with TRBJ2-7, with 8 bases aligning to TRBD2. CDR1 and CDR2 from the germline V gene are SGHRS and YFSETQ. V shed 3 bases and J 4 bases; nucleotides not matched to a gene: 6. The CDR3 is made up of 14 amino acids.

The chain combines TRBV3-1 with TRBJ1-2; D is unclear. Germline CDR1 reads LGHDT; CDR2 reads YNNKEL (reference sequence). With 0 bases removed from V and 3 bases from J, the gap between germline ends came to 11 bases. The CDR3 is 15 amino acids. Here the CDR3 DNA reads TGTGCCAGCAGCCAAGACGGAGTCGGAGACTATGGCTACACCTTC. Protein: CASSQDGVGDYGYTF.

CDR3: CASSEALRDYSYEQYF. The CDR3 DNA follows: TGTGCCAGCAGTGAAGCGCTTCGGGACTACTCCTACGAGCAGTACTTC. The V call is TRBV2, the J call TRBJ2-7, with 7 nucleotides matching TRBD2. This CDR3 is built from 16 residues. Germline V gives CDR1 SNHLY, CDR2 FYNNEI. The V segment lost 0 bases and the J segment 0 bases; nucleotides outside the gene matches: 5.

The chain employs TRBV18 and TRBJ2-5, with D tentatively TRBD1 (6 bases). V was cut by 2 bases and J by 1 base, with 11 bases left in between. The germline CDR1 and CDR2 sequences are KGHSH and LQKENI. The CDR3 totals 15 residues. The CDR3 DNA reads as TGTGCCAGCTCACCATCCTGGACAGTCCAAGAGACCCAGTACTTC. Protein: CASSPSWTVQETQYF. The entire variable domain, with the rest obtained from reference TRBV18 and TRBJ2-5, is as follows: NAGVMQNPRHLVRRRGQEARLRCSPMKGHSHVYWYRQLPEEGLKFMVYLQKENIIDESGMPKERFSAEFPKEGPSILRIQQVVRGDSAAYFCASSPSWTVQETQYFGPGTRLLVL.

The rearrangement uses TRBV20-1 and TRBJ2-7; perhaps TRBD2 as D (5 bases). Germline CDR1 is DFQATT and CDR2 is SNEGSKA (reference sequence). Trimming cost V 6 bases and J 2 bases, with 17 bases left between them. The CDR3 runs to 14 residues. The CDR3 is CSAQTGLFPYEQYF. In DNA form, the CDR3 reads TGCAGTGCCCAGACGGGGTTATTCCCCTACGAGCAGTACTTC.

The chain joins TRBV20-1 to TRBJ2-1; 8 bases line up with TRBD1. V lost 3 bases, J lost 4 bases, and 5 bases stayed unmatched. The germline gives CDR1 DFQATT, CDR2 SNEGSKA (reference sequence). CDR3 size: 14 residues. CDR3 DNA: TGCAGTGCTAGGTGGGACAGGTATTACAATGAGCAGTTCTTC. It encodes CSARWDRYYNEQFF.